The 11 T cell receptor beta chains below were found in one sample sequenced in a study of T cell responses to AZD1222 COVID-19 vaccine. The protocol was immunoSEQ multiplex PCR, while the TCRdb copy is restricted to in-frame clones and leaves out a portion. The repertoire has under 150,000 clones, about 90% of them found once; the top ten carry about 1.1%. The sample here was peripheral blood, taken on day 0 of AZD1222 vaccination. These receptors originate from an adult in good health.

This clone was seen a single time. J is TRBJ1-6 and V is TRBV6-5; D ambiguous. The V end lost 6 bases, the J end lost 6 bases, and 9 bases lay between the germline ends. The CDR3 has 13 residues. Per germline, CDR1 MNHEY and CDR2 SVGAGI. CDR3 sequence reads: CASSWRRNSPLHF. CDR3 in DNA: TGTGCCAGCAGCTGGAGGCGTAATTCACCCCTCCACTTT.

The V and J genes are TRBV12-5 and TRBJ2-7; TRBD1 is a possible D gene (6 bases). CDR3 length: 15 residues. V dropped 1 base and J dropped 2 bases, with 12 bases sitting between them. From germline, CDR1 is LGHNT and CDR2 FRNRAP. The CDR3, as DNA: TGTGCTAGTGGTTTGGGAGGGACACCAACCTACGAGCAGTACTTC. Amino acid sequence: CASGLGGTPTYEQYF.

In its sample, this clone was seen a few times. V usage is TRBV5-1 and J usage is TRBJ1-2; D perhaps matches TRBD1 (6 bases). V lost 3 bases to trimming and J lost 6 bases, with 15 bases between them. Per germline, CDR1 SGHRS and CDR2 YFSETQ. The CDR3 is 14 residues long. CDR3 region: CASSWAQGGHGYTF. The CDR3 DNA reads as TGCGCCAGCAGCTGGGCACAGGGTGGCCATGGCTACACCTTC.

The chain links TRBV4-2 to TRBJ1-1; D is perhaps TRBD1 (6 bases). Germline-derived CDR1 and CDR2 are LGHNA and YNFKEQ. This CDR3 spans 13 amino acids. The V and J ends lost 0 bases and 11 bases respectively, with 13 bases between them. The CDR3 DNA sequence: TGTGCCAGCAGCCAAGATCGGAACAGGGTGGCTTTCTTT. Protein product: CASSQDRNRVAFF.

The V and J genes are TRBV30 and TRBJ2-3; D is perhaps TRBD2 (5 bases). With 2 bases removed from V and 3 bases from J, the gap between germline ends came to 12 bases. The CDR3 extends over 14 amino acids. Germline assignment: CDR1 GTSNPN and CDR2 SVGIG (reference sequence). CDR3 bases: TGTGCCTGGAGTAGCGGAATGGGGACAGATACGCAGTATTTT. This sequence encodes CAWSSGMGTDTQYF.

The table lists this clone with a count of one. The chain combines TRBV10-3 with TRBJ2-3; D is unresolved. The CDR3 length is 12 residues. V shed 9 bases and J shed 5 bases, with 12 bases lying between them. In germline, CDR1 is ENHRY, CDR2 SYGVKD. CDR3 in amino acids: CAIGTSRDTQYF. The CDR3 nucleotides are TGTGCCATTGGCACTTCGAGAGATACGCAGTATTTT.

The genes are TRBV11-1 and TRBJ1-2; D is possibly TRBD1 (5 bases). Per germline, CDR1 SGHAT and CDR2 FQDESV (reference sequence). Trimming stripped 5 bases from V and 7 bases from J, with 11 bases between. The CDR3 has 12 amino acids. The CDR3 DNA follows: TGTGCCAGCAGCGAAGGCGGGGGTGGCTACACCTTC. Encoded protein: CASSEGGGGYTF. The variable domain in full, completed from reference TRBV11-1 and TRBJ1-2, reads EAEVAQSPRYKITEKSQAVAFWCDPISGHATLYWYRQILGQGPELLVQFQDESVVDDSQLPKDRFSAERLKGVDSTLKIQPAELGDSAMYLCASSEGGGGYTFGSGTRLTVV.

The chain recombines TRBV5-1 with TRBJ2-1, with 9 nucleotides matching TRBD2. The V gene end was trimmed by 1 base and the J gene end by 13 bases; junction bases not matched to a gene: 12. CDR1 SGHRS and CDR2 YFSETQ come from the germline V gene. The CDR3 length is 15 residues. The CDR3, as DNA: TGCGCCAGCAGCTTGTTTAGGGCTAGCGGGGAACCACAGTTCTTC. It specifies CASSLFRASGEPQFF.

Note on this clone: Other DNA sequences in the same sample also yield this CDR3. V is TRBV3-1 (or the pseudogene TRBV3-2) and J is TRBJ2-3; 10 bases are a match to TRBD2. Germline-derived CDR1 and CDR2 are LGHDT and YNNKEL (reference sequence). The CDR3 contains 17 residues. Germline trimming cut 2 bases from V and 2 bases from J; bases unmatched to any gene: 7. CDR3 coding DNA: TGTGCCAGCAGCCAACGCCCCACTAGCGGGGCCACAGATACGCAGTATTTT. Its protein is CASSQRPTSGATDTQYF.

The chain uses TRBV28 and TRBJ1-1; D ambiguous. This CDR3 contains 13 residues. Germline CDR1 is MDHEN and CDR2 is SYDVKM. The V gene lost 5 bases and the J gene lost 4 bases, with 11 bases spanning the gap. CDR3 bases: TGTGCCAGCAGTCGGATAGGAGTCACTGAAGCTTTCTTT. It is translated as CASSRIGVTEAFF.

The chain employs TRBV7-9 and TRBJ1-1, with a possible D match to TRBD1 (6 bases). Germline V gene sequence: CDR1 SEHNR, CDR2 FQNEAQ (reference sequence). The V and J ends lost 4 bases and 6 bases respectively, with 21 bases between them. The CDR3 totals 16 residues. In DNA form, the CDR3 reads TGTGCCAGCAGCTGGGAGAGGGGAACAGGGAGGGCTGAAGCTTTCTTT. Its protein is CASSWERGTGRAEAFF.